This TCR beta chain came from a study of shared clonotypes between healthy human individuals. Broader study findings: Clonotype sharing levels among donors were expected to vary with sequencing depth.

The CDR3 length is 18 residues. The germline V gene has CDR1 SEHNR and CDR2 FQNEAQ (reference sequence). The junction had 16 bases not matched to a gene; V was cut back by 2 bases and J by 5 bases. Nashville, Tennessee was home to all donors, each a Caucasian adult. Samples underwent the assay at deep level. TCRdb's copy holds only in-frame clones and misses some; the assay was immunoSEQ multiplex PCR. The table records 520,000 or so clones, 79% of them present only once. On this clone itself: What it recognizes is unknown.

The sample taken for sequencing was PBMCs. The rearrangement uses TRBV7-9 and TRBJ2-7, with TRBD2 matching over 9 bases. The clonotype comes from a middle-aged woman in good health. Some clones in this sample may be carry-over from other donors' samples. For the CDR3, the DNA is TGTGCCAGCAGCTTATTTGCGGGAGGGCCTGGGGACCGCAACGAGCAGTACTTC. Protein: CASSLFAGGPGDRNEQYF.